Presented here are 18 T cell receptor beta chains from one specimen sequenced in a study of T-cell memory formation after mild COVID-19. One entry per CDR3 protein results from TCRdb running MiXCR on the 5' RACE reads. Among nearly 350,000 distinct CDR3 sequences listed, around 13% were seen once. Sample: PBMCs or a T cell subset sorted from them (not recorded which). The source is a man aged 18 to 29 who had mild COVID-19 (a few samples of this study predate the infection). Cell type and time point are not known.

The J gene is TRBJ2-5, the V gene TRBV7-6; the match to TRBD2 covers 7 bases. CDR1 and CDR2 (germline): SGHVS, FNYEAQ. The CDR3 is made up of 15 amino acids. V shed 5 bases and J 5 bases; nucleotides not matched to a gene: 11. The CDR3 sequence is CASSPGLVEGETQYF. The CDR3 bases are TGTGCCAGCAGCCCAGGACTAGTCGAGGGGGAGACCCAGTACTTC.

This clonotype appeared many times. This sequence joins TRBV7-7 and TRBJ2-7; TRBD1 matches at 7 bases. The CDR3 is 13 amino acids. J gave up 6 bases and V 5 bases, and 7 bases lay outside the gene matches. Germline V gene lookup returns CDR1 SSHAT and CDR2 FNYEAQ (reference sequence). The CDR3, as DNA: TGTGCCAGCAGCCCCCGGGGACAGCTCGAGCAGTACTTC. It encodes CASSPRGQLEQYF. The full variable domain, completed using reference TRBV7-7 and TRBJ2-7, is GAGVSQSPRYKVTKRGQDVTLRCDPISSHATLYWYQQALGQGPEFLTYFNYEAQPDKSGLPSDRFSAERPEGSISTLTIQRTEQRDSAMYRCASSPRGQLEQYFGPGTRLTVT.

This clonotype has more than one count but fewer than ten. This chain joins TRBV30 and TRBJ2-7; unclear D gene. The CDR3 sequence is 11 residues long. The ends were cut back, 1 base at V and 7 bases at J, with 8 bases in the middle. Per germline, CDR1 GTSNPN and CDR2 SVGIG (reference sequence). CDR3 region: CAWSEVWEQYF. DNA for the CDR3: TGTGCCTGGAGTGAGGTTTGGGAGCAGTACTTC.

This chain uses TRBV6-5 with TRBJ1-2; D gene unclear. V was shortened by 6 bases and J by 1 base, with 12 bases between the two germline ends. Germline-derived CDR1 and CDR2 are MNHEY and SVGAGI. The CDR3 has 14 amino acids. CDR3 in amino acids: CASSSGPHNYGYTF. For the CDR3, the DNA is TGTGCCAGCAGCTCCGGGCCGCATAACTATGGCTACACCTTC.

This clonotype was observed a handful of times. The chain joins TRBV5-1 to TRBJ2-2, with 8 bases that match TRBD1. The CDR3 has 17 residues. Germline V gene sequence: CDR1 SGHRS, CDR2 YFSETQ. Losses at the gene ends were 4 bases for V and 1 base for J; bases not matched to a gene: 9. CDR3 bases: TGCGCCAGCAGCCACGAATGGACAGGGAGGAACACCGGGGAGCTGTTTTTT. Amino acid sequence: CASSHEWTGRNTGELFF.

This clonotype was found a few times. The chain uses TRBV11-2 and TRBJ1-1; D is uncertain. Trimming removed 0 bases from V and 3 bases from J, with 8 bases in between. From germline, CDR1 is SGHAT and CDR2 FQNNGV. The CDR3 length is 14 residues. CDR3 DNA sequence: TGTGCCAGCAGCTTAGAGCCAGATTACACTGAAGCTTTCTTT. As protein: CASSLEPDYTEAFF.

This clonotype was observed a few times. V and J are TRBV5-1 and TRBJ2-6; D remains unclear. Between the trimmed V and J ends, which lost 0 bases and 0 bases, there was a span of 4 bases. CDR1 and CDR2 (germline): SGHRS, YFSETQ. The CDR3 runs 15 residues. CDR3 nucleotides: TGCGCCAGCAGCTTGGTTTTCTCTGGGGCCAACGTCCTGACTTTC. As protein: CASSLVFSGANVLTF.

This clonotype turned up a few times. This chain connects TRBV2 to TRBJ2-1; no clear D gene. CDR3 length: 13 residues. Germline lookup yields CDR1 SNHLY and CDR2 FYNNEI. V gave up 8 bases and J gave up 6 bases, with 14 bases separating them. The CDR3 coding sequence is TGTGCCAGCTTTAGGGCACGGCCCAATGAGCAGTTCTTC. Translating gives CASFRARPNEQFF.

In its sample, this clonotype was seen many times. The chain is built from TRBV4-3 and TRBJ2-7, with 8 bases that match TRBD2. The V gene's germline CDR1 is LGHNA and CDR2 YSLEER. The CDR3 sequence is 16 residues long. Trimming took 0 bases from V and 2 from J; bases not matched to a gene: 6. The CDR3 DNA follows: TGCGCCAGCAGCCAAGAAGTCAGCGGGGGAACCTACGAGCAGTACTTC. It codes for CASSQEVSGGTYEQYF.

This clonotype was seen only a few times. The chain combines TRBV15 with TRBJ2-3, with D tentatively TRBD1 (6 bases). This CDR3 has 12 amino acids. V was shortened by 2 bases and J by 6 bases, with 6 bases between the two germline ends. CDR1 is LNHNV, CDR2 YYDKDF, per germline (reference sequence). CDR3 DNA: TGTGCCACCAGCAGAACAGGGGATACGCAGTATTTT. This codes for CATSRTGDTQYF.

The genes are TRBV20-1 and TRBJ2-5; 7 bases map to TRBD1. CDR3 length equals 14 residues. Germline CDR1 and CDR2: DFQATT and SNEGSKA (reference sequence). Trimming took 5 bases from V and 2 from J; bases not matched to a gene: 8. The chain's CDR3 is CSAAPGTAQETQYF. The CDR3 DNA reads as TGCAGTGCTGCTCCCGGGACAGCGCAAGAGACCCAGTACTTC.

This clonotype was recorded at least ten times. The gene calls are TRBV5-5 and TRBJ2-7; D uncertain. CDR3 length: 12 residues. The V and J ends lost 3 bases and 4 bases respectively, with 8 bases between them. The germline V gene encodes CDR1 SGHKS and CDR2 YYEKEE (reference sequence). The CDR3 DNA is TGTGCCAGCAGCTCTTACGAGTACGAGCAGTACTTC. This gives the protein CASSSYEYEQYF.

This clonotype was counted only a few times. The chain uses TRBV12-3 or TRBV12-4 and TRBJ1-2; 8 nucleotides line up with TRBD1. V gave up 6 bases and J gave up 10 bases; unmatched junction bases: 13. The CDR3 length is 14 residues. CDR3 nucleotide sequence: TGTGCCAGCAGAGACAGGGGTGGGCTGTTGGACTACACCTTC. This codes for CASRDRGGLLDYTF.

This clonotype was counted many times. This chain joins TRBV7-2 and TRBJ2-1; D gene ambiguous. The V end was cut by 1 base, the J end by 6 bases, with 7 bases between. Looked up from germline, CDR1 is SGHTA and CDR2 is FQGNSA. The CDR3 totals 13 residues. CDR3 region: CASSLGRPNEQFF. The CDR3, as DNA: TGTGCCAGCAGCTTAGGACGGCCCAATGAGCAGTTCTTC.

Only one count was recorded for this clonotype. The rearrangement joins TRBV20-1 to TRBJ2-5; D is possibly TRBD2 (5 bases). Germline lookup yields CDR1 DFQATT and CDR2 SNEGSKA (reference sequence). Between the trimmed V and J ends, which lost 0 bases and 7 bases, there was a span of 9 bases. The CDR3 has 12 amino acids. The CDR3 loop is CSARDWAGTQYF. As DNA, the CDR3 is TGCAGTGCTAGAGATTGGGCGGGGACCCAGTACTTC.

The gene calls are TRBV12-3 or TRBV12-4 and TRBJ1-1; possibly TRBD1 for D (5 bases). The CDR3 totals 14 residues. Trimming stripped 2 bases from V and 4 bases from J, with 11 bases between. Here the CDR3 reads CASSLSSGGTEAFF. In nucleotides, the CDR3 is TGTGCCAGCAGTTTAAGTAGTGGGGGCACTGAAGCTTTCTTT.

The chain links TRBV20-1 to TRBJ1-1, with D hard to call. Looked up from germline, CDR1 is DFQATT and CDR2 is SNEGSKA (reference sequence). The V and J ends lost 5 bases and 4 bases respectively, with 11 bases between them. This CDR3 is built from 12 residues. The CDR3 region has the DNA TGCAGTGCTGTCCCGGGGTTCACTGAAGCTTTCTTT. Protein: CSAVPGFTEAFF.

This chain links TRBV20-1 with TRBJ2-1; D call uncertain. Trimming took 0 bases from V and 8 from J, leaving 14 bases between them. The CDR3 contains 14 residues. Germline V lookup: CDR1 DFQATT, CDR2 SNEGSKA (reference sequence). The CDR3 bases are TGCAGTGCTAGAGACCCCCTGGGTGGCGATGAGCAGTTCTTC. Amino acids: CSARDPLGGDEQFF.